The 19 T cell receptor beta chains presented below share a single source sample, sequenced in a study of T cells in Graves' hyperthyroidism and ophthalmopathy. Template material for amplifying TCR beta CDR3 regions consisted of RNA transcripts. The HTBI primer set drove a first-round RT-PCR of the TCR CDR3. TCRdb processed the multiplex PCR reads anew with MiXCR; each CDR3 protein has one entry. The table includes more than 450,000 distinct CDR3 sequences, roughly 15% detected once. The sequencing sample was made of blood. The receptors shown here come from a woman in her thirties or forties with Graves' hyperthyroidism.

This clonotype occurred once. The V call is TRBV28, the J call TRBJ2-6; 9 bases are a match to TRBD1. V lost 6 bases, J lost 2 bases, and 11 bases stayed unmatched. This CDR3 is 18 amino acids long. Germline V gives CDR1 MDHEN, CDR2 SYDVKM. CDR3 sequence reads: CASRPRDRAFPGANVLTF. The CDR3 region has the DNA TGTGCCAGCAGACCCCGGGACAGGGCTTTTCCTGGGGCCAACGTCCTGACTTTC.

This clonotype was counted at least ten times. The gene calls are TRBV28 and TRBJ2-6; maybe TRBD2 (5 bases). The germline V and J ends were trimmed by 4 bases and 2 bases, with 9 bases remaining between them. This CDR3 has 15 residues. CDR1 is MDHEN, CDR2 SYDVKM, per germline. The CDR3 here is CASSSRVAGANVLTF. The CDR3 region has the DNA TGTGCCAGCAGTTCGAGGGTGGCTGGGGCCAACGTCCTGACTTTC.

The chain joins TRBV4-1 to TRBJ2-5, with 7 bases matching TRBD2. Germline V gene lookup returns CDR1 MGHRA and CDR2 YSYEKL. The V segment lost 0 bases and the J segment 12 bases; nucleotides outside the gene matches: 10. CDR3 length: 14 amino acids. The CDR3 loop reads CASSQDIRTSIEYF. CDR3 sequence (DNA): TGCGCCAGCAGCCAAGATATTCGGACTAGTATTGAGTACTTC.

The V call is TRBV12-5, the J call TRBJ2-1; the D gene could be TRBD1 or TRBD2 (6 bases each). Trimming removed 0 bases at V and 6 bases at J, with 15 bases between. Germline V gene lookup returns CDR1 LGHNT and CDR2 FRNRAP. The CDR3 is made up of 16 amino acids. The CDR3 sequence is CASGLVGGLVVNEQFF. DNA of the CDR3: TGTGCTAGTGGTTTGGTAGGGGGGTTAGTGGTCAATGAGCAGTTCTTC.

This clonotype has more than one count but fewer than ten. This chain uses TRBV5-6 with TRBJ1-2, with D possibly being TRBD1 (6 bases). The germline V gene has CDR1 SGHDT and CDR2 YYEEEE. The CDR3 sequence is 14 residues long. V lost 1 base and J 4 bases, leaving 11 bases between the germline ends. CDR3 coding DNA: TGTGCCAGCAGCTTGACACAGGGAAGCTATGGCTACACCTTC. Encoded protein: CASSLTQGSYGYTF.

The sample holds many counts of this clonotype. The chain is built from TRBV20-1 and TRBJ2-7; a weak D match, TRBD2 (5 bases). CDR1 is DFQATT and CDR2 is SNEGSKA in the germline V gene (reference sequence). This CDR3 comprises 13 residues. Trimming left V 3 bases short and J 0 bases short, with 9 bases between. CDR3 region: CSARDFSSYEQYF. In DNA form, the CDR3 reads TGCAGTGCTAGGGACTTTAGCTCCTACGAGCAGTACTTC.

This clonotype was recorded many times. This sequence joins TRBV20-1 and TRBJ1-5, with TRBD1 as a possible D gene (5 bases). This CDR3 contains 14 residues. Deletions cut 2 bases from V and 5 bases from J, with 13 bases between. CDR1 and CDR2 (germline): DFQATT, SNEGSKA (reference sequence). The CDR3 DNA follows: TGCAGTGCTAGACTTCAGGGAGGAGATCAGCCCCAGCATTTT. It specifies CSARLQGGDQPQHF.

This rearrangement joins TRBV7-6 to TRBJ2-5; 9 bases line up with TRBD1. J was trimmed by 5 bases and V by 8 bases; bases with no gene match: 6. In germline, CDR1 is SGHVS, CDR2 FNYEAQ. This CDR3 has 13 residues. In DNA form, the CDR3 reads TGTGCCAGCGGGAAGACAGGGGGGGAGACCCAGTACTTC. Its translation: CASGKTGGETQYF.

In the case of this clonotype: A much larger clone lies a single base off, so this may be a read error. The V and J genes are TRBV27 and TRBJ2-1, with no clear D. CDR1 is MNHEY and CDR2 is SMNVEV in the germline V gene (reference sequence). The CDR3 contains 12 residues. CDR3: CASSTNYNDQFF. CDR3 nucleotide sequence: TGTGCCAGCAGTACAAACTACAATGACCAGTTCTTC.

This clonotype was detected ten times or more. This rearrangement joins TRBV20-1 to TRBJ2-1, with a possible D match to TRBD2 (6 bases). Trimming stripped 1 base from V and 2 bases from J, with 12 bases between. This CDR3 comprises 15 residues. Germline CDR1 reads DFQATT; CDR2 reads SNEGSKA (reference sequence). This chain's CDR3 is CSARVGTFPYNEQFF. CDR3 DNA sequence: TGCAGTGCTAGAGTCGGGACTTTTCCCTACAATGAGCAGTTCTTC.

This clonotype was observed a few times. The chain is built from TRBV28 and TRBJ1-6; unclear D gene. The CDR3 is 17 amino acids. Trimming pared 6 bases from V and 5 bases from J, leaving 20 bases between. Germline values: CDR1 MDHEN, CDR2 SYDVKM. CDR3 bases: TGTGCCAGCAGCCCCCTACCTCGGGTCGGGGATAATTCACCCCTCCACTTT. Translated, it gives CASSPLPRVGDNSPLHF.

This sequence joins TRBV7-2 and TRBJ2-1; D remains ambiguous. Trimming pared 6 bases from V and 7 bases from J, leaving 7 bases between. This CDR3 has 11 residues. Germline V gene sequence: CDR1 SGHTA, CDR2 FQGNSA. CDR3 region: CASRRWNEQFF. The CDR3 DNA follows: TGTGCCAGCAGGAGGTGGAATGAGCAGTTCTTC.

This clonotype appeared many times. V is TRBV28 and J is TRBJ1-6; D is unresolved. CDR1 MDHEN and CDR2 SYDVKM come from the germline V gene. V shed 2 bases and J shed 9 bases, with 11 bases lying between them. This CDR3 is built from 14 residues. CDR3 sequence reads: CASSLREVSSPLHF. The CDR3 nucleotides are TGTGCCAGCAGTTTAAGGGAAGTGAGTTCACCCCTCCACTTT. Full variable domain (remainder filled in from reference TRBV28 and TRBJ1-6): DVKVTQSSRYLVKRTGEKVFLECVQDMDHENMFWYRQDPGLGLRLIYFSYDVKMKEKGDIPEGYSVSREKKERFSLILESASTNQTSMYLCASSLREVSSPLHFGNGTRLTVT.

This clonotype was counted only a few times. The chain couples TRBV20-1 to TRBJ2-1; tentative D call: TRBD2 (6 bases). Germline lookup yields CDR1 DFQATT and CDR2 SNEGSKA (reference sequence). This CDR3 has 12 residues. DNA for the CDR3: TGCAGCTTGACTAGGGTGGGCAATGAGCAGTTCTTC. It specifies CSLTRVGNEQFF.

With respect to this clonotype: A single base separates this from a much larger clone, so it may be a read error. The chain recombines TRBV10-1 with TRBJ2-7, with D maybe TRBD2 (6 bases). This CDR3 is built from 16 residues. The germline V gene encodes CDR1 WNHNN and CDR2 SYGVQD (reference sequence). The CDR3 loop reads CASSKSAEGSKYEQYF. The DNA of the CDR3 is TGCGCCAGCAGTAAGTCAGCGGAGGGGAGCAAGTACGAGCAGTACTTC.

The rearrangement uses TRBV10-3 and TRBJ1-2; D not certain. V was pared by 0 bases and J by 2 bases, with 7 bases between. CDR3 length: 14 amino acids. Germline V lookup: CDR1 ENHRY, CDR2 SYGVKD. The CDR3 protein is CAISESNTNYGYTF. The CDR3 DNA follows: TGTGCCATCAGTGAGTCGAACACGAACTATGGCTACACCTTC.

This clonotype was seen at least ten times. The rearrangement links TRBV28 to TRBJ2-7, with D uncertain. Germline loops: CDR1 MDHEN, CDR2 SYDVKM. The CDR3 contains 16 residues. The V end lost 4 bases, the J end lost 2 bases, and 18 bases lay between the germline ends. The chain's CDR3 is CASSSLQRTLAYEQYF. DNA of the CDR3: TGTGCCAGCAGTTCATTACAGAGAACGTTGGCCTACGAGCAGTACTTC. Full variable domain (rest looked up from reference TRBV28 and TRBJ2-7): DVKVTQSSRYLVKRTGEKVFLECVQDMDHENMFWYRQDPGLGLRLIYFSYDVKMKEKGDIPEGYSVSREKKERFSLILESASTNQTSMYLCASSSLQRTLAYEQYFGPGTRLTVT.

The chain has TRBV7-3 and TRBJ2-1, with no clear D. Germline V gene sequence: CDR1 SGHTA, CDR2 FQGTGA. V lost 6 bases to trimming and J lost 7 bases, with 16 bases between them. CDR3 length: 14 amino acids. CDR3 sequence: CASREWGRVNEQFF. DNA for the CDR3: TGTGCCAGCAGGGAGTGGGGTCGAGTAAATGAGCAGTTCTTC.

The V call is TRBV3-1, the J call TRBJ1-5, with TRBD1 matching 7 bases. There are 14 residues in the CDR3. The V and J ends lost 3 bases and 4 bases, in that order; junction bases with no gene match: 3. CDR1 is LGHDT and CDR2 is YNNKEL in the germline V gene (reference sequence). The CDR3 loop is CASSHGTENQPQHF. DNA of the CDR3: TGTGCCAGCAGCCATGGGACAGAAAATCAGCCCCAGCATTTT.